This paragraph reports one T cell receptor beta chain. Its target is unknown. These data belong to a study of cytomegalovirus exposure and HLA in healthy donors. Findings and caveats of the study: Indistinguishability led to the exclusion of some V segments, TRBV6-2 and TRBV6-3 included.

Looked up from germline, CDR1 is SGHTA and CDR2 is FQGTGA. Trimming took 4 bases from V and 8 from J; bases not matched to a gene: 12. This CDR3 is built from 16 residues. PCR was performed using 60 Vbeta and 13 Jbeta primers. Profiling relied on immunoSEQ multiplex PCR, and the TCRdb table lists in-frame clones only, not all of them. The table records about 150,000 clones, roughly 63% of them present only once. Sequencing input: PBMCs. The TCR sequence derives from a woman in her fifties or sixties in good health and CMV-seropositive. This sequence joins TRBV7-3 and TRBJ2-1; 9 nucleotides line up with TRBD2. CDR3 amino acids: CASSSGTSITLDEQFF. The DNA for the CDR3 is TGTGCCAGCAGCTCTGGGACTAGCATCACATTGGATGAGCAGTTCTTC.